The text below deals with one T cell receptor (beta chain). Antigen specificity is unknown. This specimen belongs to a study of STAT5B mutations in CD4+ large granular lymphocyte leukemia. General study results and limits: Without putative leukemic clones, patient CD4-sorted repertoires remained more clonal than healthy CD4+ repertoires.

As originally analysed: A productive frequency of 2.59 x 10-5 was the lowest detectable. TCRdb's copy holds only in-frame clones and misses some; the assay was immunoSEQ multiplex PCR. Clone size and V and J calls were adopted from that table, with D and trimming inferred from the DNA. The sample contains tens of thousands of clones, about two thirds of which appear only once. Germline V lookup: CDR1 SGHRS, CDR2 YFSETQ. The CDR3 runs to 14 residues. Trimming cost V 0 bases and J 3 bases, with 10 bases left between them. Source material: CD4+ T cells from blood buffy coats. V gene TRBV5-1 combines with J gene TRBJ2-7; D is uncertain. The clonotype was recovered from a human donor in good health. The CDR3 DNA follows: TGCGCCAGCAGCTTGGGAGAAAGGCTCTACGAGCAGTACTTC. Encoded protein: CASSLGERLYEQYF.